This is a list of T cell receptor beta chains from one sample in a study of CD8 T cells in ankylosing spondylitis. TCRdb reanalysed the 5' RACE reads using MiXCR and keeps one entry per CDR3 protein. The top ten clones hold approximately 2.9% of a sample with some 40,000 distinct CDR3 sequences, roughly 3.1% of them seen once. Sequencing input: blood, either unsorted or a sorted T cell fraction (not recorded which). The receptors here all came from a male donor with ankylosing spondylitis or in good health (not recorded which). CDR3s include the opening cysteine and the closing phenylalanine or tryptophan. A D gene is named only where the DNA matches it firmly. Not all rows give a size; the values are once, few, many and, for expanded clones, a class.

clone_size	d_call	v_call	j_call	cdr3_nt	cdr3_aa
many	TRBD2	TRBV9	TRBJ2-2	TGTGCCAGCAGCGCCATTCCTAGCGGGGTCACCGGGGAGCTGTTTTTT	CASSAIPSGVTGELFF
many	-	TRBV9	TRBJ2-5	TGTGCCAGCAGCGTAGCCGACTACCCGAGTGGGGAGACCCAGTACTTC	CASSVADYPSGETQYF
many	-	TRBV9	TRBJ2-2	TGTGCCAGCAGCACCCGGGACTCTCTAACCGGGGAGCTGTTTTTT	CASSTRDSLTGELFF
many	TRBD1	TRBV9	TRBJ1-6	TGTGCCAGCAGCGCCCGGGACAGGGGCATTTCACCCCTCCACTTT	CASSARDRGISPLHF
many	TRBD1	TRBV9	TRBJ1-6	TGTGCCAGCAGCGTTGCCCAGGGGGGAAATTCACCCCTCCACTTT	CASSVAQGGNSPLHF
medium-sized	-	TRBV9	TRBJ2-3	TGTGCCAGCAGCGTAGCGAGCGGGACAGATACGCAGTATTTT	CASSVASGTDTQYF
many	-	TRBV9	TRBJ1-1	TGTGCCAGCAGCGCCCGACAGAGGAATACTGAAGCTTTCTTT	CASSARQRNTEAFF
many	-	TRBV9	TRBJ2-1	TGTGCCAGCAGCGTAAGGGGGGGCAATGAGCAGTTCTTC	CASSVRGGNEQFF
many	TRBD2	TRBV9	TRBJ2-1	TGTGCCAGCAGCGTATTGGGGACTAGCGGTTCCAATGAGCAGTTCTTC	CASSVLGTSGSNEQFF
many	-	TRBV9	TRBJ2-5	TGTGCCAGCAGCGTAGGGCTAGTTCAAGAGACCCAGTACTTC	CASSVGLVQETQYF
many	-	TRBV9	TRBJ2-1	TGTGCCAGCAGCGTAGGGGGACATCCCAATGAGCAGTTCTTC	CASSVGGHPNEQFF
many	-	TRBV9	TRBJ1-4	TGTGCCAGCAGCGTAGGTACGACAACTAATGAAAAACTGTTTTTT	CASSVGTTTNEKLFF
many	TRBD2	TRBV9	TRBJ2-1	TGTGCCAGCAGCAAAGGAGGGTCTAGCGGGAAAAACTACAATGAGCAGTTCTTC	CASSKGGSSGKNYNEQFF
-	TRBD2	TRBV9	TRBJ2-1	TGTGCCAGCAGCCTAACTAGCGGGGACTACAATGAGCAGTTCTTC	CASSLTSGDYNEQFF
many	-	TRBV9	TRBJ1-5	TGTGCCAGCAGCTCCCGACAAGACAATCAGCCCCAGCATTTT	CASSSRQDNQPQHF
many	TRBD2	TRBV9	TRBJ2-3	TGTGCCAGCAGCGTAGGGCTAGCGGGCACAGATACGCAGTATTTT	CASSVGLAGTDTQYF
many	-	TRBV9	TRBJ1-6	TGTGCCAGCAGCGTAGACGGTTATGGTAATTCACCCCTCCACTTT	CASSVDGYGNSPLHF
many	-	TRBV9	TRBJ2-6	TGTGCCAGCAGCTGGGGAGATGTGACCTCTGGGGCCAACGTCCTGACTTTC	CASSWGDVTSGANVLTF
many	-	TRBV9	TRBJ2-3	TGTGCCAGCAGCGAGGGGGGCACAGATACGCAGTATTTT	CASSEGGTDTQYF
many	-	TRBV9	TRBJ2-2	TGTGCCAGCAGCGTCCTCGAAGGGTCGGCCGGGGAGCTGTTTTTT	CASSVLEGSAGELFF
many	-	TRBV9	TRBJ1-4	TGTGCCAGCAGCGTAGGTGACAGTTATGAAAAACTGTTTTTT	CASSVGDSYEKLFF
many	TRBD1	TRBV9	TRBJ2-1	TGTGCCAGCAAGGGTGGGCAACCGAGCGACAGGGTAGACTACAATGAGCAGTTCTTC	CASKGGQPSDRVDYNEQFF
few	-	TRBV9	TRBJ2-5	TGTGCCAGCAGCGTACGACAGCAAGAGACCCAGTACTTC	CASSVRQQETQYF
many	TRBD1	TRBV9	TRBJ2-3	TGTGCCAGCAGCGTGGGCCCCACGGGACAGGGGCGAGCCAGTCAGTATTTT	CASSVGPTGQGRASQYF
many	-	TRBV9	TRBJ1-5	TGTGCCAGCAGCGAGGCGAGCAATCAGCCCCAGCATTTT	CASSEASNQPQHF
many	-	TRBV9	TRBJ2-3	TGTGCCAGCAGCCCACACGTCGCTAGCACAGATACGCAGTATTTT	CASSPHVASTDTQYF
few	-	TRBV9	TRBJ2-2	TGTGCCAGCAGCGATCCGATTCGGTTCACCGGGGAGCTGTTTTTT	CASSDPIRFTGELFF
many	-	TRBV9	TRBJ2-3	TGTGCCAGCAGCGTAAGTCTCGGGGGCACAGATACGCAGTATTTT	CASSVSLGGTDTQYF
many	-	TRBV9	TRBJ1-2	TGTGCCAGCAGCGTATTGACCCAAGGACCCTATGGCTACACCTTC	CASSVLTQGPYGYTF
many	-	TRBV9	TRBJ2-6	TGTGCCAGCAGCGTAGGGGTCTCTGGGGCCAACGTCCTGACTTTC	CASSVGVSGANVLTF
many	-	TRBV9	TRBJ1-2	TGTGCCAGCAGCGTATCCAGGGGCCATGGCTACACCTTC	CASSVSRGHGYTF
many	-	TRBV9	TRBJ2-2	TGTGCCAGCAGCGCGTCAGTGAACACCGGGGAGCTGTTTTTT	CASSASVNTGELFF
many	-	TRBV9	TRBJ1-3	TGTGCCAGCAGCGTAGACCGGGGGGCAGGAAACACCATATATTTT	CASSVDRGAGNTIYF
few	-	TRBV9	TRBJ2-5	TGTGCCAGCAGCGTAAACCCCTCGCGAGCCCAAGAGACCCAGTACTTC	CASSVNPSRAQETQYF
many	-	TRBV9	TRBJ2-2	TGTGCCAGCAGCGCCTCTAGGAACACCGGGGAGCTGTTTTTT	CASSASRNTGELFF
many	TRBD1	TRBV9	TRBJ1-4	TGTGCCAGCAGCATCAGACAGGGGACTAATGAAAAACTGTTTTTT	CASSIRQGTNEKLFF
many	TRBD1	TRBV9	TRBJ2-2	TGTGCCAGCAGCTCCAGACAGGGGGGTAGCGGGGAGCTGTTTTTT	CASSSRQGGSGELFF
many	TRBD1	TRBV9	TRBJ2-2	TGTGCCAGCAGCGTAGGGGACAGGGGCAGCACCGGGGAGCTGTTTTTT	CASSVGDRGSTGELFF
many	-	TRBV9	TRBJ1-4	TGTGCCAGCAGCGTTGCAACTAATGAAAAACTGTTTTTT	CASSVATNEKLFF
many	-	TRBV21-1	TRBJ2-1	TGTGCCAGCAGGGGTGGGCTAGTCACGTACAATGAGCAGTTCTTC	CASRGGLVTYNEQFF
many	TRBD1	TRBV9	TRBJ1-1	TGTGCCAGCAGCGTAGTAGGGACAGCAACTGAAGCTTTCTTT	CASSVVGTATEAFF
many	-	TRBV9	TRBJ2-3	TGTGCCAGCAGCTGGCGGGCGGAAACTAGCACAGATACGCAGTATTTT	CASSWRAETSTDTQYF
-	-	TRBV9	TRBJ2-2	TGTGCCAGCAGCGTAGCTACTACCCCCGGGGAGCTGTTTTTT	CASSVATTPGELFF
many	-	TRBV9	TRBJ2-3	TGTGCCAGCAGCGTAGTTTGGAACACAGATACGCAGTATTTT	CASSVVWNTDTQYF
few	TRBD2	TRBV9	TRBJ2-3	TGTGCCAGCAGCGTAGATGGGACTAGCTGGACAGATACGCAGTATTTT	CASSVDGTSWTDTQYF
many	-	TRBV9	TRBJ2-2	TGTGCCAGCAGCACTGAGCTAGGGTACACCGGGGAGCTGTTTTTT	CASSTELGYTGELFF
many	-	TRBV9	TRBJ1-5	TGTGCCAGCAGCGAGGGACGGGTCGATCAGCCCCAGCATTTT	CASSEGRVDQPQHF
many	-	TRBV9	TRBJ1-1	TGTGCCAGCAGCCCTACGCGGGGGGAGCTTGAAGCTTTCTTT	CASSPTRGELEAFF
many	TRBD1	TRBV9	TRBJ2-3	TGTGCCAGCAGCGTAGCACCCCCGGGACAGGGGTCAGATACGCAGTATTTT	CASSVAPPGQGSDTQYF
many	-	TRBV9	TRBJ2-2	TGTGCCAGCAGCGCCATCGGGGCTGGCACCGGGGAGCTGTTTTTT	CASSAIGAGTGELFF
many	TRBD1	TRBV9	TRBJ2-5	TGTGCCAGCAGCGGGGGACAGGGAGGGGGCCAAGAGACCCAGTACTTC	CASSGGQGGGQETQYF
many	TRBD1	TRBV9	TRBJ2-1	TGTGCCAGCAGCGTAGGGGACAGGGGGACCGACAATGAGCAGTTCTTC	CASSVGDRGTDNEQFF